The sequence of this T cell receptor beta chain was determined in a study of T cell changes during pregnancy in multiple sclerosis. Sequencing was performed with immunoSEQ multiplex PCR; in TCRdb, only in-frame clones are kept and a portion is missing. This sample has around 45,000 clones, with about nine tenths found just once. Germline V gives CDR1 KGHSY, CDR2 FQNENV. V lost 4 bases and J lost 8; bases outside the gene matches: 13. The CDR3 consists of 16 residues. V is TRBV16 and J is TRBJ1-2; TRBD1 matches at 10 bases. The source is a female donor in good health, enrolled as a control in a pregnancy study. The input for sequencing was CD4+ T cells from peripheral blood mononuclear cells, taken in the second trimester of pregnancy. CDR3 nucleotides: TGTGCCAGCAGCCGATCCGGGACAGGGGCGATGGGGGGCTACACCTTC. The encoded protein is CASSRSGTGAMGGYTF.